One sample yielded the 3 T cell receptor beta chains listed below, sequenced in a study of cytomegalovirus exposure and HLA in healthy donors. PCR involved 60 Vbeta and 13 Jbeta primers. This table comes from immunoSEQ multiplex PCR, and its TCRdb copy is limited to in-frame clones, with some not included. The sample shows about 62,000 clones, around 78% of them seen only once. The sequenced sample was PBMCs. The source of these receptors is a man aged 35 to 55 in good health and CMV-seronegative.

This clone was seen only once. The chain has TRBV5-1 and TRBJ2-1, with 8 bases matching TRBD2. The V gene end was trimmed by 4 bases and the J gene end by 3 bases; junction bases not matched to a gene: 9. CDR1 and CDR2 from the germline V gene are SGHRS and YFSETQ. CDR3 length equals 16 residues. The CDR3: CASSPTGSGSYNEQFF. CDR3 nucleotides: TGCGCCAGCAGCCCAACTGGGAGCGGGAGCTACAATGAGCAGTTCTTC.

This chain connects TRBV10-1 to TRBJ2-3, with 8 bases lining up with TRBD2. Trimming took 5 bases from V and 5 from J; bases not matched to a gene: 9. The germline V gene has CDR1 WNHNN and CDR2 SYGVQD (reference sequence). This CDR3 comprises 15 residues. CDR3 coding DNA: TGCGCCAGCAGTCCGGGAGGGGCTACCCTAGATACGCAGTATTTT. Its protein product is CASSPGGATLDTQYF.

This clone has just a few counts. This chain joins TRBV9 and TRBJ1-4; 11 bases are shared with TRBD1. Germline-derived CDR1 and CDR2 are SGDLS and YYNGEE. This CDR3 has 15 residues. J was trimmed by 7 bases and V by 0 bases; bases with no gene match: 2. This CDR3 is CASSVGGQGGEKLFF. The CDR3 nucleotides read TGTGCCAGCAGCGTAGGGGGACAGGGGGGTGAAAAACTGTTTTTT.